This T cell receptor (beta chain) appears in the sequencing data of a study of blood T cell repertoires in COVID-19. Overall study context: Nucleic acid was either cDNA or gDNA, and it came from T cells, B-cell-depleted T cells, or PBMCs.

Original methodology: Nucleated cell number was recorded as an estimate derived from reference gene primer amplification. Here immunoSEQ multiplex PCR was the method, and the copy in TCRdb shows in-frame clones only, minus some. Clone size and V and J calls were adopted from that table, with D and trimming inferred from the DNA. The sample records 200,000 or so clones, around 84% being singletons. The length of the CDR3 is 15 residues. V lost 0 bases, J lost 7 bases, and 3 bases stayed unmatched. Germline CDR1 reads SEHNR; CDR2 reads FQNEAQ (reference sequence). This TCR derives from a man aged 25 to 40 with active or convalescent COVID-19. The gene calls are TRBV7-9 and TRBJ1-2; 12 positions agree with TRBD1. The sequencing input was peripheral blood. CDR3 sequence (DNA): TGTGCCAGCAGCTTAGCCGGGACAGGGGGCTCTGGCTACACCTTC. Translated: CASSLAGTGGSGYTF. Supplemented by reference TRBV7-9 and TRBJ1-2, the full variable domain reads DTGVSQNPRHKITKRGQNVTFRCDPISEHNRLYWYRQTLGQGPEFLTYFQNEAQLEKSRLLSDRFSAERPKGSFSTLEIQRTEQGDSAMYLCASSLAGTGGSGYTFGSGTRLTVV.